Listed here are 23 T cell receptor beta chains from one sample, sequenced in a study of T cell responses to AZD1222 COVID-19 vaccine. Method: immunoSEQ multiplex PCR; TCRdb's copy keeps in-frame clones and lacks some. Here the sample spans roughly 150,000 clones, 90% being singletons. The input for sequencing was peripheral blood, taken 28 days after the second AZD1222 dose. These receptors came from an adult who received the AZD1222 COVID-19 vaccine.

The chain combines TRBV4-3 with TRBJ2-6, with D possibly being TRBD1 (5 bases). V was clipped by 0 bases and J by 0 bases, with 9 bases between them. The CDR3 consists of 17 residues. CDR1 LGHNA and CDR2 YSLEER come from the germline V gene. The CDR3 bases are TGCGCCAGCAGCCAAGAACAGGCAAGCTCTGGGGCCAACGTCCTGACTTTC. It encodes CASSQEQASSGANVLTF.

V usage is TRBV21-1 and J usage is TRBJ2-7; the tabulated D call, TRBD2, remains unverified against the DNA. TRBV21-1 is classified as a pseudogene. The CDR3 extends over 15 amino acids. The CDR3: CASSKRRRGAEEQYF. DNA of the CDR3: TGTGCCAGCAGCAAAAGGAGGCGGGGGGCGGAGGAGCAGTACTTC.

The rearrangement uses TRBV7-2 and TRBJ1-5; unclear D gene. Germline CDR1 reads SGHTA; CDR2 reads FQGNSA. V lost 6 bases, J lost 0 bases, and 12 bases lay in between. This CDR3 is built from 15 residues. CDR3 region: CASRSSLYSNQPQHF. CDR3 nucleotides: TGTGCCAGCAGATCCAGCCTTTATAGCAATCAGCCCCAGCATTTT.

This clone occurred once. The chain links TRBV11-2 to TRBJ2-1; a possible D gene is TRBD2 (6 bases). Trimming stripped 1 base from V and 4 bases from J, with 8 bases between. This CDR3 is built from 14 residues. Germline assignment: CDR1 SGHAT and CDR2 FQNNGV. For the CDR3, the DNA is TGTGCCAGCAGCTTAGTAGCGGAATACAATGAGCAGTTCTTC. It is translated as CASSLVAEYNEQFF.

V is TRBV28 and J is TRBJ1-2; D call uncertain. Germline CDR1 MDHEN, CDR2 SYDVKM. V was cut by 6 bases and J by 1 base, with 9 bases left in between. This CDR3 is 13 amino acids long. The CDR3 here is CASRSSFNYGYTF. DNA for the CDR3: TGTGCCAGCAGGTCAAGTTTTAACTATGGCTACACCTTC.

V is TRBV27 and J is TRBJ1-2; 7 bases match TRBD1. After removal of 4 bases from V and 2 bases from J, the junction contained 4 bases not matched to a gene. Germline values: CDR1 MNHEY, CDR2 SMNVEV (reference sequence). The length of the CDR3 is 14 residues. This CDR3 reads CASSSGGQNYGYTF. Written as DNA, the CDR3 is TGTGCCAGCAGTTCGGGGGGACAGAACTATGGCTACACCTTC.

The J gene is TRBJ2-2, the V gene TRBV9; 7 bases are shared with TRBD1. Germline lookup yields CDR1 SGDLS and CDR2 YYNGEE. Trimming took 3 bases from V and 2 from J; bases not matched to a gene: 7. The CDR3 is 16 residues long. The CDR3 DNA reads as TGTGCCAGCAGCGAGGGTCGGACAGGAAACACCGGGGAGCTGTTTTTT. Translated: CASSEGRTGNTGELFF.

This clone was counted between two and nine times. The chain is built from TRBV6-1 and TRBJ1-5; D is unclear. V dropped 0 bases and J dropped 7 bases, with 10 bases sitting between them. This CDR3 spans 14 amino acids. In germline, CDR1 is MNHNS, CDR2 SASEGT. The CDR3 loop is CASSEARGFQPQHF. The DNA for the CDR3 is TGTGCCAGCAGTGAAGCGCGTGGGTTCCAGCCCCAGCATTTT.

The chain couples TRBV28 to TRBJ1-5; 8 bases agree with TRBD1. The CDR3 extends over 15 amino acids. With V trimmed by 5 bases and J by 3 bases, 6 bases remained unmatched. In germline, CDR1 is MDHEN, CDR2 SYDVKM. CDR3 in DNA: TGTGCCAGCAGTCCCCGGACAGGGAACAATCAGCCCCAGCATTTT. Amino acid sequence: CASSPRTGNNQPQHF. The full variable domain, rest sourced from reference TRBV28 and TRBJ1-5, is DVKVTQSSRYLVKRTGEKVFLECVQDMDHENMFWYRQDPGLGLRLIYFSYDVKMKEKGDIPEGYSVSREKKERFSLILESASTNQTSMYLCASSPRTGNNQPQHFGDGTRLSIL.

V gene TRBV30 combines with J gene TRBJ1-2, with TRBD1 matching over 7 bases. This CDR3 spans 15 amino acids. The germline V gene encodes CDR1 GTSNPN and CDR2 SVGIG (reference sequence). V shed 0 bases, J shed 5 bases, and the junction held 9 bases outside the gene matches. CDR3 in DNA: TGTGCCTGGAGTGTAACAGGGGTTCAATATTATGGCTACACCTTC. Translating it yields CAWSVTGVQYYGYTF.

The gene calls are TRBV10-3 and TRBJ2-1, with 8 positions matching TRBD2. Trimming cost V 11 bases and J 4 bases; bases outside gene matches: 7. CDR3 length: 13 residues. Germline V lookup: CDR1 ENHRY, CDR2 SYGVKD. This CDR3 reads CAARGGGYNEQFF. The CDR3 nucleotides are TGTGCCGCTCGGGGCGGGGGGTACAATGAGCAGTTCTTC.

As for this clone: Within the sample, other DNA sequences also encode this same CDR3. CDR3 loop: CASSATGLGGNTIYF. As DNA, the CDR3 is TGTGCCAGCAGCGCTACAGGGTTGGGAGGAAACACCATATATTTT. The chain recombines TRBV5-4 with TRBJ1-3, with a weak D call TRBD1 (6 bases). Trimming took off 4 bases at V and 4 bases at J, with 15 bases between the two ends. Germline loops: CDR1 SGHNT, CDR2 YYREEE (reference sequence). CDR3 length equals 15 residues.

The rearrangement links TRBV5-6 to TRBJ2-7; D remains unclear. The CDR3 loop spans 11 amino acids. V was cut by 3 bases and J by 3 bases, with 4 bases left in between. Looked up from germline, CDR1 is SGHDT and CDR2 is YYEEEE. The CDR3 coding sequence is TGTGCCAGCAGCTGGAACTACGAGCAGTACTTC. This codes for CASSWNYEQYF.

Turning to this clone: At one boundary the junction diverges from the germline segment, which might be a read error. The rearrangement joins TRBV30 to TRBJ1-2; a weak D match, TRBD1 (6 bases). The CDR3 runs to 13 residues. Germline CDR1 and CDR2: GTSNPN and SVGIG (reference sequence). The CDR3 spells CAWSAQPGTSPSF. CDR3 in DNA: TGTGCCTGGAGTGCTCAACCCGGGACATCTCCTTCCTTC.

The chain uses TRBV18 and TRBJ2-1, with 11 bases identical to TRBD1. Looked up from germline, CDR1 is KGHSH and CDR2 is LQKENI. Trimming took 4 bases from V and 6 from J; bases not matched to a gene: 5. The CDR3 has 15 residues. The CDR3, as DNA: TGTGCCAGCTCACTTGGGGGACAGGGGGTCAATGAGCAGTTCTTC. Translated: CASSLGGQGVNEQFF.

The chain is built from TRBV7-2 and TRBJ1-6, with no clear D. The CDR3 sequence is 15 residues long. V was pared by 8 bases and J by 9 bases, with 20 bases between. The germline V gene encodes CDR1 SGHTA and CDR2 FQGNSA. The CDR3 bases are TGTGCCAGCGGCCCATTCCGAACGGGGAGTTCACCCCTCCACTTT. This sequence encodes CASGPFRTGSSPLHF.

The rearrangement uses TRBV6-5 and TRBJ2-1, with D perhaps TRBD2 (7 bases). The CDR3 has 15 amino acids. V lost 7 bases and J 0 bases, leaving 13 bases between the germline ends. Per germline, CDR1 MNHEY and CDR2 SVGAGI. The CDR3: CASTSGTSSYNEQFF. The CDR3 coding sequence is TGTGCCAGCACGAGCGGGACAAGCTCCTACAATGAGCAGTTCTTC.

This clone was recorded only once. The CDR3 spells CASSSGPLDEQYF. CDR3 coding DNA: TGTGCCAGCAGCTCCGGGCCTCTTGACGAGCAGTACTTC. The J gene is TRBJ2-7, the V gene TRBV5-4, with D hard to call. V lost 3 bases and J lost 5, with 12 bases in between. The germline gives CDR1 SGHNT, CDR2 YYREEE (reference sequence). The CDR3 runs to 13 residues.

The chain couples TRBV5-1 to TRBJ1-2, with TRBD1 as a possible D gene (6 bases). Per germline, CDR1 SGHRS and CDR2 YFSETQ. The germline V and J ends were trimmed by 1 base and 6 bases, with 7 bases remaining between them. The CDR3 loop spans 12 amino acids. The CDR3 sequence: CASSLPGDGYTF. DNA of the CDR3: TGCGCCAGCAGCTTGCCAGGGGATGGCTACACCTTC.

The chain couples TRBV3-1 (or the pseudogene TRBV3-2) to TRBJ1-3; tentatively, D is TRBD1 (5 bases). The CDR3 spans 17 residues. The V and J ends lost 4 bases and 1 base respectively, with 17 bases between them. Germline loops: CDR1 LGHDT, CDR2 YNNKEL (reference sequence). The CDR3, as DNA: TGTGCCAGCAGCCGGGACGCTGAGGCCTTTTCTGGAAACACCATATATTTT. It specifies CASSRDAEAFSGNTIYF.

V usage is TRBV2 and J usage is TRBJ2-2; the match to TRBD1 covers 9 bases. The V and J ends lost 7 bases and 4 bases, in that order; junction bases with no gene match: 7. CDR3 length: 15 residues. The V gene's germline CDR1 is SNHLY and CDR2 FYNNEI. CDR3 residues: CASTEGTGTTGELFF. The CDR3 DNA follows: TGTGCCAGCACCGAAGGGACAGGGACCACCGGGGAGCTGTTTTTT. Drawing the rest from reference TRBV2 and TRBJ2-2, the complete variable domain is EPEVTQTPSHQVTQMGQEVILRCVPISNHLYFYWYRQILGQKVEFLVSFYNNEISEKSEIFDDQFSVERPDGSNFTLKIRSTKLEDSAMYFCASTEGTGTTGELFFGEGSRLTVL.

The rearrangement links TRBV29-1 to TRBJ1-2; a possible D gene is TRBD1 (6 bases). The CDR3 covers 14 residues. V was pared by 1 base and J by 2 bases, with 11 bases between. Germline V gene lookup returns CDR1 SQVTM and CDR2 ANQGSEA. This chain's CDR3 is CSVEARGSNYGYTF. The CDR3 DNA is TGCAGCGTTGAAGCCAGGGGAAGCAACTATGGCTACACCTTC. Looking up the rest from reference TRBV29-1 and TRBJ1-2 gives the full variable domain: SAVISQKPSRDICQRGTSLTIQCQVDSQVTMMFWYRQQPGQSLTLIATANQGSEATYESGFVIDKFPISRPNLTFSTLTVSNMSPEDSSIYLCSVEARGSNYGYTFGSGTRLTVV.

This chain connects TRBV19 to TRBJ2-3, with a tentative D call TRBD2 (6 bases). Germline CDR1 LNHDA, CDR2 SQIVND (reference sequence). V lost 3 bases and J lost 0, with 13 bases in between. There are 16 residues in the CDR3. The CDR3 DNA follows: TGTGCCAGTAGTATCCCTGGCGGGGTTAGCACAGATACGCAGTATTTT. Amino acids: CASSIPGGVSTDTQYF.